These T cell receptor beta chains were read from a single sample in a study of Graves' ophthalmopathy and Graves' hyperthyroidism. TCRdb recomputed calls from the multiplex PCR reads with MiXCR, one row per CDR3 protein. The sample carries over a million distinct CDR3 sequences, about 38% recorded once. Sequencing input: peripheral blood or thyroid tissue (not recorded which). The source of these receptors is an adult man with Graves' hyperthyroidism. Each CDR3 is given with its conserved first and last residue. D genes are given only for firm matches. Size is stated for part of the rows, as once, few or many counts, or as a class when the clone is expanded.

clone size: .; V gene: TRBV27; J gene: TRBJ2-5; D gene: .; CDR3 protein: CASSLLGASQETQYF; CDR3 DNA: TGTGCCAGCAGTTTGCTGGGGGCGTCCCAAGAGACCCAGTACTTC
clone size: many; V gene: TRBV4-3; J gene: TRBJ1-6; D gene: .; CDR3 protein: CASSQTGRSPLHF; CDR3 DNA: TGCGCCAGCAGCCAAACAGGGCGCTCACCCCTCCACTTT
clone size: many; V gene: TRBV10-3; J gene: TRBJ1-2; D gene: .; CDR3 protein: CASSYSGREHGYTF; CDR3 DNA: TGTGCCAGCTCTTACTCGGGGCGCGAGCATGGCTACACCTTC
clone size: .; V gene: TRBV29-1; J gene: TRBJ1-2; D gene: .; CDR3 protein: CSVEGQAFTF; CDR3 DNA: TGCAGCGTTGAGGGGCAGGCATTCACCTTC
clone size: .; V gene: TRBV5-1; J gene: TRBJ1-3; D gene: TRBD1; CDR3 protein: CASSPLAGGVGNTIYF; CDR3 DNA: TGCGCCAGCAGCCCTTTAGCAGGGGGGGTTGGAAACACCATATATTTT
clone size: .; V gene: TRBV29-1; J gene: TRBJ1-6; D gene: .; CDR3 protein: CSSYRVDSPLHF; CDR3 DNA: TGCAGCTCCTACAGGGTCGATTCACCCCTCCACTTT
clone size: .; V gene: TRBV7-9; J gene: TRBJ2-7; D gene: TRBD1; CDR3 protein: CASSSRDSLTYEQYF; CDR3 DNA: TGTGCCAGCAGCTCCCGGGACAGCTTAACCTACGAGCAGTACTTC
clone size: .; V gene: TRBV14; J gene: TRBJ2-7; D gene: .; CDR3 protein: CASSQVRGGFYEQYF; CDR3 DNA: TGTGCCAGCAGCCAAGTACGAGGGGGGTTCTACGAGCAGTACTTC
clone size: many; V gene: TRBV6-5; J gene: TRBJ1-6; D gene: TRBD1; CDR3 protein: CASSYDRDNSPLHF; CDR3 DNA: TGTGCCAGCAGTTATGACAGGGATAATTCACCCCTCCACTTT
clone size: many; V gene: TRBV5-1; J gene: TRBJ2-2; D gene: TRBD2; CDR3 protein: CASSAPRLADNTGELFF; CDR3 DNA: TGCGCCAGCAGCGCCCCGAGGCTAGCGGATAACACCGGGGAGCTGTTTTTT
clone size: .; V gene: TRBV13; J gene: TRBJ2-5; D gene: .; CDR3 protein: CASRQQGLEIQYF; CDR3 DNA: TGTGCCAGCAGGCAACAGGGTTTGGAGATCCAGTACTTC
clone size: many; V gene: TRBV7-8; J gene: TRBJ2-5; D gene: .; CDR3 protein: CASSLNTEGETQYF; CDR3 DNA: TGTGCCAGCAGCCTAAATACAGAGGGAGAGACCCAGTACTTC
clone size: many; V gene: TRBV20-1; J gene: TRBJ1-5; D gene: .; CDR3 protein: CSATPGLGQPQHF; CDR3 DNA: TGCAGTGCCACCCCTGGGTTAGGCCAGCCCCAGCATTTT
clone size: many; V gene: TRBV5-5; J gene: TRBJ1-3; D gene: .; CDR3 protein: CASRETDWNPFSGNTIYF; CDR3 DNA: TGTGCCAGCAGGGAGACGGACTGGAACCCCTTCTCTGGAAACACCATATATTTT
clone size: many; V gene: TRBV29-1; J gene: TRBJ2-7; D gene: .; CDR3 protein: CSVGGAGPSYEQYF; CDR3 DNA: TGCAGCGTTGGTGGGGCAGGGCCCTCCTACGAGCAGTACTTC
clone size: few; V gene: TRBV9; J gene: TRBJ2-5; D gene: TRBD2; CDR3 protein: CASSPWRGGRQETQYF; CDR3 DNA: TGTGCCAGCAGCCCCTGGCGGGGGGGTCGGCAAGAGACCCAGTACTTC
clone size: .; V gene: TRBV7-2; J gene: TRBJ2-2; D gene: TRBD1; CDR3 protein: CASSLAGTGVLTGELFF; CDR3 DNA: TGTGCCAGCAGCTTAGCCGGGACAGGGGTTTTGACCGGGGAGCTGTTTTTT
clone size: many; V gene: TRBV7-9; J gene: TRBJ2-2; D gene: .; CDR3 protein: CASSPQGELFF; CDR3 DNA: TGTGCCAGCAGCCCGCAAGGGGAGCTGTTTTTT
clone size: many; V gene: TRBV7-6; J gene: TRBJ2-7; D gene: .; CDR3 protein: CASSRGPGTYEQYF; CDR3 DNA: TGTGCCAGCAGCAGAGGTCCAGGAACCTACGAGCAGTACTTC
clone size: many; V gene: TRBV14; J gene: TRBJ1-1; D gene: .; CDR3 protein: CASSQDSRVTEAFF; CDR3 DNA: TGTGCCAGCAGCCAAGACTCCAGGGTCACTGAAGCTTTCTTT
clone size: many; V gene: TRBV20-1; J gene: TRBJ2-5; D gene: TRBD2; CDR3 protein: CSARGTSGQETQYF; CDR3 DNA: TGCAGTGCTAGAGGGACTAGCGGCCAAGAGACCCAGTACTTC
clone size: .; V gene: TRBV28; J gene: TRBJ2-5; D gene: TRBD1; CDR3 protein: CASSWTGGNVYQETQYF; CDR3 DNA: TGTGCCAGCAGTTGGACAGGGGGCAACGTGTACCAAGAGACCCAGTACTTC
clone size: once; V gene: TRBV7-2; J gene: TRBJ1-1; D gene: TRBD1; CDR3 protein: CASSRIQGLNTEAFF; CDR3 DNA: TGCGCCAGCAGCCGCATACAGGGGTTAAACACTGAAGCTTTCTTT
clone size: .; V gene: TRBV29-1; J gene: TRBJ1-5; D gene: .; CDR3 protein: CSLFCRGAMSNQPQHF; CDR3 DNA: TGCAGCTTGTTTTGTCGGGGGGCGATGAGCAATCAGCCCCAGCATTTT
clone size: many; V gene: TRBV15; J gene: TRBJ2-7; D gene: .; CDR3 protein: CATSRDEGYEQYF; CDR3 DNA: TGTGCCACCAGCAGAGATGAGGGCTACGAGCAGTACTTC
clone size: many; V gene: TRBV11-2; J gene: TRBJ2-7; D gene: .; CDR3 protein: CASSSNQGTSYEQYF; CDR3 DNA: TGTGCCAGCAGCTCTAACCAGGGAACGTCCTACGAGCAGTACTTC
clone size: .; V gene: TRBV5-1; J gene: TRBJ2-7; D gene: .; CDR3 protein: CASRGGLSLRGQYF; CDR3 DNA: TGCGCCAGCAGGGGGGGACTTTCTCTGAGGGGGCAGTACTTC
clone size: few; V gene: TRBV12-3/TRBV12-4; J gene: TRBJ2-7; D gene: .; CDR3 protein: CASSRPGQYEQYF; CDR3 DNA: TGTGCCAGCAGCCGACCGGGACAATACGAGCAGTACTTC
clone size: .; V gene: TRBV7-9; J gene: TRBJ1-2; D gene: TRBD1; CDR3 protein: CASRDGQGSNYGYTF; CDR3 DNA: TGTGCCAGCAGGGATGGACAGGGCTCTAACTATGGCTACACCTTC
clone size: many; V gene: TRBV7-9; J gene: TRBJ1-2; D gene: .; CDR3 protein: CASSLAGGIADYGYTF; CDR3 DNA: TGTGCCAGCAGCTTAGCTGGCGGGATAGCCGACTATGGCTACACCTTC
clone size: .; V gene: TRBV7-8; J gene: TRBJ1-1; D gene: TRBD1; CDR3 protein: CASSSKGQGRGTEAFF; CDR3 DNA: TGTGCCAGCAGCTCGAAGGGACAGGGACGGGGTACTGAAGCTTTCTTT
clone size: .; V gene: TRBV12-3/TRBV12-4; J gene: TRBJ2-6; D gene: .; CDR3 protein: CASTQGGANVLTF; CDR3 DNA: TGTGCCAGCACCCAGGGGGGGGCCAACGTCCTGACTTTC
clone size: .; V gene: TRBV10-3; J gene: TRBJ2-5; D gene: .; CDR3 protein: CAINDRTQETQYF; CDR3 DNA: TGTGCCATCAACGACAGGACGCAAGAGACCCAGTACTTC
clone size: .; V gene: TRBV19; J gene: TRBJ2-6; D gene: TRBD1; CDR3 protein: CASSIRTGGNKKSSGANVLTF; CDR3 DNA: TGTGCCAGTAGTATAAGGACAGGGGGCAATAAGAAGAGCTCTGGGGCCAACGTCCTGACTTTC
clone size: .; V gene: TRBV29-1; J gene: TRBJ1-1; D gene: .; CDR3 protein: CSVALNEAFF; CDR3 DNA: TGCAGCGTTGCGCTGAATGAAGCTTTCTTT
clone size: many; V gene: TRBV15; J gene: TRBJ1-2; D gene: TRBD1; CDR3 protein: CATSRGGTGRLNGYTF; CDR3 DNA: TGTGCCACCAGCAGAGGTGGGACAGGGCGTCTAAATGGCTACACCTTC